The sequence of this T cell receptor beta chain was determined in a study of T cell clonality in common variable immunodeficiency (dated by TCRdb to between 2014 and 2017). Here is what the overall study found, with its caveats: Even though DNA input was equal, the average per sample came to 80,000 to 100,000 unique sequences for controls compared with 25,000 to 40,000 for CVID samples. CVID subjects shared fewer TCRbeta clones with each other than healthy controls did (p < 0.0001). Compared with healthy controls, CVID subjects showed increased TCRbeta clonality (t-test p = 0.018), a feature most characteristic of about a third of subjects. Correlations of repertoire features with clinical complications were constrained by heterogeneity among patients within the CVID cohort. The authors noted that sequencing repertoires of T cell subpopulations would be needed to clarify what caused the increased clonality in CVID. Reportedly, TCRbeta sequences from CVID had fewer deletions and N-nucleotide insertions, and highly modified clones with 13 or more V deletions were absent from CVID.

Standard criteria were used to diagnose CVID, namely serum IgG, IgA and/or IgM reduced below the normal range together with specific antibody deficiency. There were around 45 subjects in the CVID group (around 15 female and around 30 male), ranging in age from about 8 to 64 years, with a mean age of roughly 39. Predominantly Caucasian heritage was noted among both the CVID patients and the healthy controls. All CVID subjects had received replacement immunoglobulin therapy for at least one year at the time of study participation. No CVID subject was ill or taking immunomodulatory or immunosuppressive medication when blood was collected. From each donor, roughly 4.5 to 8 ml of heparinized peripheral whole blood was collected. Genomic DNA from adults with common variable immune deficiency (CVID) and from healthy adult controls was the source for sequencing TCRbeta CDR3 repertoires. To isolate peripheral blood mononuclear cells, diluted blood was subjected to density centrifugation over Hypaque 1077 or Ficoll-Paque. Genomic DNA was obtained from unsorted mononuclear cells through either Qiagen column purification or a centrifugation-based method.

CVID samples and control samples contributed equivalent amounts of genomic DNA as sequencing input. For every sample, a 60 bp segment covering the rearranged TCRbeta CDR3 region was amplified and then sequenced. TCRbeta amplification used the immunoSEQ assay, a bias-corrected multiplex PCR with high-throughput sequencing. As for the original processing: Each unique nucleotide sequence was treated as a clone and annotated with V, D and J genes, copy number and frequency. Sequences were labeled productive if in frame, and non-productive if out of frame or containing stop codons. As previously described, Shannon's entropy was used to calculate clonality. The predicted amino acid sequences of productive clones were used to derive the mean CDR3 Kyte-Doolittle hydropathy. Using the R hclust function, scaled V gene usage was clustered hierarchically with Manhattan distance and complete linkage. Sharing of clones by CDR3 amino acid sequence was evaluated through resampling of 12 repertoires per group over 100 rounds. The repertoires were screened for approximately 72 published EBV-specific TCRbeta sequences and approximately 230 published CMV-specific TCRbeta sequences. Analysis left out a couple of CVID samples that produced under 10,000 sequences, so 40 to 45 CVID repertoires remained. TCRdb took over this immuneACCESS table, retaining in-frame rearrangements with V and J assigned. Such tables are incomplete; in checked studies, under half of the missing clones stem from an unresolved V gene, and the remainder is unexplained. The V and J calls and clone size were taken over from that table, and D and trimming were inferred from the DNA. Listed for this sample are 25,000 to 35,000 clones, none observed only a single time. The ten largest clonotypes hold 5% to 6.5% of the sample.

In the case of this clone: Its antigen is still unknown. Other DNA variants within this sample encode the same CDR3.

Sequencing was performed on peripheral blood mononuclear cells. The source is a human donor with common variable immunodeficiency.

This receptor carries the CDR3 CASSIQGDNSPLHF. The DNA read from the CDR3 is TGTGCCAGTAGTATACAGGGGGACAATTCACCC. Recombination connected TRBV19 to TRBJ1-6, and 7 junctional nucleotides match TRBD1. The read finishes 3 residues shy of the CDR3 end, and the germline J gene is used to complete it. Trimming leaves V shorter by 2 bases and J shorter by 7 bases, with the junction holding 2 bases beyond the gene matches. Based on the germline V gene (reference sequence), the CDR1 and CDR2 sequences are LNHDA and SQIVND. The CDR3 numbers 14 residues from cysteine through phenylalanine. The DNA shown is the part of the CDR3 that was read: 33 bases, in frame from base 1.